The rows below give T cell receptor beta chains drawn from one sample of a study of T-cell memory formation after mild COVID-19. One entry per CDR3 protein, called by TCRdb with MiXCR from the 5' RACE reads. This repertoire shows fewer than 300,000 distinct CDR3 sequences, roughly 18% found once; its top ten account for around 23%. Material for sequencing was PBMCs or a T cell subset sorted from them (not recorded which). The receptors shown here come from a young man who had mild COVID-19 (a few samples of this study predate the infection). Cell type and time point are not known. Both conserved end residues are part of each CDR3. A D gene is named only where the DNA matches it firmly. Size tells how often a clone was seen (once, few, many) or the class of an expanded clone, and some rows leave it out.

d_gene: .
abundance: few
v_gene: TRBV7-2
j_gene: TRBJ2-3
CDR3nt: TGTGCCAGCAGCTTAGTCCTTACAGATACGCAGTATTTT
CDR3aa: CASSLVLTDTQYF

d_gene: TRBD2
abundance: .
v_gene: TRBV7-2
j_gene: TRBJ2-1
CDR3nt: TGTGCCAGCAGCTTAAGCCGAGCAGGGCGGGGGGGCTCCTACAATGAGCAGTTCTTC
CDR3aa: CASSLSRAGRGGSYNEQFF

d_gene: .
abundance: many
v_gene: TRBV5-1
j_gene: TRBJ2-5
CDR3nt: TGCGCCAGCAACCCGAGGACTGGCGAGACCCAGTACTTC
CDR3aa: CASNPRTGETQYF

d_gene: TRBD2
abundance: .
v_gene: TRBV6-5
j_gene: TRBJ2-3
CDR3nt: TGTGCCAGCAGTACTGGTTGGGGCGGGGGTACTAATACGCAGTATTTT
CDR3aa: CASSTGWGGGTNTQYF

d_gene: .
abundance: .
v_gene: TRBV3-1
j_gene: TRBJ1-6
CDR3nt: TGTGCCAGCAGCCAAGATAGTGCAGGGATTAATTCACCCCTCCACTTT
CDR3aa: CASSQDSAGINSPLHF

d_gene: TRBD1
abundance: .
v_gene: TRBV15
j_gene: TRBJ1-2
CDR3nt: TGTGCCACCAGCACCCAGGGGGCGGATGGCTACACCTTC
CDR3aa: CATSTQGADGYTF

d_gene: .
abundance: few
v_gene: TRBV20-1
j_gene: TRBJ2-1
CDR3nt: TGCAGTGCTAGAGAGGAAAGCAATGAGCAGTTCTTC
CDR3aa: CSAREESNEQFF

d_gene: TRBD1
abundance: few
v_gene: TRBV4-1
j_gene: TRBJ2-3
CDR3nt: TGCGCCAGCAGCCAACCAATACGGGACAGGGGAGATACGCAGTATTTT
CDR3aa: CASSQPIRDRGDTQYF

d_gene: .
abundance: .
v_gene: TRBV19
j_gene: TRBJ1-2
CDR3nt: TGTGCCACTCTAGGGGGGTACTATGGCTACACCTTC
CDR3aa: CATLGGYYGYTF

d_gene: .
abundance: .
v_gene: TRBV6-2/TRBV6-3
j_gene: TRBJ2-5
CDR3nt: TGTGCCAGCAACGACCGGGTCCAAGAGACCCAGTACTTC
CDR3aa: CASNDRVQETQYF

d_gene: .
abundance: many
v_gene: TRBV7-9
j_gene: TRBJ2-7
CDR3nt: TGTGCCAGCAGCCTAACAGGGGAGGTAGGCGAGCAGTACTTC
CDR3aa: CASSLTGEVGEQYF

d_gene: TRBD1
abundance: few
v_gene: TRBV12-3/TRBV12-4
j_gene: TRBJ1-5
CDR3nt: TGTGCCAGCAGTTTGGTTGTGGGGGCAGGGGGCAACCAGCCCCAGCATTTT
CDR3aa: CASSLVVGAGGNQPQHF

d_gene: .
abundance: .
v_gene: TRBV4-1
j_gene: TRBJ2-2
CDR3nt: TGCGCCAGCAGCGTGGGGGGTTTTGGCATTAACACCGGGGAGCTGTTTTTT
CDR3aa: CASSVGGFGINTGELFF

d_gene: .
abundance: .
v_gene: TRBV5-1
j_gene: TRBJ2-5
CDR3nt: TGCGCCAGCAGCTTCGGGATTCGAGAGACCCAGTACTTC
CDR3aa: CASSFGIRETQYF

d_gene: .
abundance: .
v_gene: TRBV4-1
j_gene: TRBJ1-1
CDR3nt: TGCGCCAGCAGCCCCGTCAGAATGAACACTGAAGCTTTCTTT
CDR3aa: CASSPVRMNTEAFF

d_gene: .
abundance: .
v_gene: TRBV29-1
j_gene: TRBJ2-5
CDR3nt: TGCAGCGCCCGAGGAAGACATTACCAAGAGACCCAGTACTTC
CDR3aa: CSARGRHYQETQYF

d_gene: .
abundance: .
v_gene: TRBV5-1
j_gene: TRBJ1-4
CDR3nt: TGCGCCAGCAGCCGGGACGGAGCAACTAATGAAAAACTGTTTTTT
CDR3aa: CASSRDGATNEKLFF

d_gene: TRBD1
abundance: few
v_gene: TRBV5-1
j_gene: TRBJ2-7
CDR3nt: TGCGCCAGCAGCTCTCGACAGGGGGCCTACGAGCAGTACTTC
CDR3aa: CASSSRQGAYEQYF

d_gene: .
abundance: few
v_gene: TRBV24-1
j_gene: TRBJ2-5
CDR3nt: TGTGCCACCAGTGAAGGGTCTGGGGGGGCCTACCAAGAGACCCAGTACTTC
CDR3aa: CATSEGSGGAYQETQYF

d_gene: TRBD1
abundance: few
v_gene: TRBV10-3
j_gene: TRBJ2-6
CDR3nt: TGTGCCATCACCAAAGGGACAGTTTACTCTGGGGCCAACGTCCTGACTTTC
CDR3aa: CAITKGTVYSGANVLTF

d_gene: .
abundance: .
v_gene: TRBV3-1
j_gene: TRBJ1-3
CDR3nt: TGTGCCAGCAGCCCCCTTCGAGTTGATGGAAACACCATATATTTT
CDR3aa: CASSPLRVDGNTIYF

d_gene: .
abundance: few
v_gene: TRBV7-3
j_gene: TRBJ1-1
CDR3nt: TGTGCCAGCAGCTTAATGAGTGAAACTGAAGCTTTCTTT
CDR3aa: CASSLMSETEAFF

d_gene: TRBD2
abundance: .
v_gene: TRBV7-9
j_gene: TRBJ2-1
CDR3nt: TGTGCCAGCAGCCCGAATAGCGGGGTCGCCTACAATGAGCAGTTCTTC
CDR3aa: CASSPNSGVAYNEQFF

d_gene: TRBD2
abundance: .
v_gene: TRBV6-5
j_gene: TRBJ2-5
CDR3nt: TGTGCCAGCAGTTACGAGGCGGGGGGGCAAGAGACCCAGTACTTC
CDR3aa: CASSYEAGGQETQYF

d_gene: .
abundance: .
v_gene: TRBV27
j_gene: TRBJ1-2
CDR3nt: TGTGCCAGCAGTACGGTTGGGACTAACTATGGCTACACCTTC
CDR3aa: CASSTVGTNYGYTF

d_gene: .
abundance: .
v_gene: TRBV9
j_gene: TRBJ1-1
CDR3nt: TGTGCCAGCAGCGTAGATAGGAACACTGAAGCTTTCTTT
CDR3aa: CASSVDRNTEAFF

d_gene: .
abundance: .
v_gene: TRBV27
j_gene: TRBJ1-1
CDR3nt: TGTGCCAGCAGTCCCGACTGGGGCACTGAAGCTTTCTTT
CDR3aa: CASSPDWGTEAFF

d_gene: .
abundance: few
v_gene: TRBV7-2
j_gene: TRBJ1-3
CDR3nt: TGTGCCAGCAGCGGAAGGGGCCGGGGGGGCCCGGGAAACACCATATATTTT
CDR3aa: CASSGRGRGGPGNTIYF